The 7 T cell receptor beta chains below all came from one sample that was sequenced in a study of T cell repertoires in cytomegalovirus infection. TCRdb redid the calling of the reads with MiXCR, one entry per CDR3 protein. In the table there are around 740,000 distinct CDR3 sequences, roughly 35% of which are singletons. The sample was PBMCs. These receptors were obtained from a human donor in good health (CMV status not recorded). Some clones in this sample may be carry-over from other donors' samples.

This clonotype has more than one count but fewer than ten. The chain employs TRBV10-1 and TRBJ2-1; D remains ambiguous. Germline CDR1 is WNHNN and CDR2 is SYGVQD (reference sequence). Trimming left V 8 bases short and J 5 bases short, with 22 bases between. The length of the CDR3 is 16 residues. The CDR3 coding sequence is TGCGCCAGCCACCCTCTAATCGGGCCCGCAGACAATGAGCAGTTCTTC. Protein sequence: CASHPLIGPADNEQFF.

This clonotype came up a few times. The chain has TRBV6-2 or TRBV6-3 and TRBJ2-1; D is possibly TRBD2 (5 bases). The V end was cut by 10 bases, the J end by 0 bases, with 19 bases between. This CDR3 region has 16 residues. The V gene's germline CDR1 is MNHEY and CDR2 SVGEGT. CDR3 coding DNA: TGTGCCACACACTCGCCGAGCGGCAGCTCCTACAATGAGCAGTTCTTC. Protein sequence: CATHSPSGSSYNEQFF.

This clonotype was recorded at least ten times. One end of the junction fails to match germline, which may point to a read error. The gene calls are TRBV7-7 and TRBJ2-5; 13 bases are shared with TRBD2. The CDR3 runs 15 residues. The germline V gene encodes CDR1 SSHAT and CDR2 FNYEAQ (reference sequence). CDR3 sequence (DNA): TGTGCTAGCAGCCGCGGACTAGCGGGAGTCGAGACCCAGTACTTC. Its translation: CASSRGLAGVETQYF.

The CDR3 region has the DNA TGTGCCAGCAGCTCCCCGAAGCGTGGGGCCAACGTCCTGACTTTC. Amino acid sequence: CASSSPKRGANVLTF. This chain links TRBV7-3 with TRBJ2-6; D is undetermined. The CDR3 is 15 amino acids. V lost 4 bases and J lost 3, with 10 bases in between. The germline V gene has CDR1 SGHTA and CDR2 FQGTGA.

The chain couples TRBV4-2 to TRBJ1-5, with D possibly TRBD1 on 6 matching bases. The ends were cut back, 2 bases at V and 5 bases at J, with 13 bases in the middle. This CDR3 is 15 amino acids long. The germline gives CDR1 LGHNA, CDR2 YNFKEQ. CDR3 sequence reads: CASSQTGTQYQPQHF. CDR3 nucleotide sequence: TGTGCCAGCAGCCAAACCGGGACACAATATCAGCCCCAGCATTTT.

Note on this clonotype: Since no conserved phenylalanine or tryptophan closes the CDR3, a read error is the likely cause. CDR3: CASSLGGAGPTSNEQFL. CDR3 nucleotide sequence: TGTGCCAGCAGCTTAGGTGGAGCGGGACCCACTTCCAATGAGCAGTTCTTA. The rearrangement links TRBV7-9 to TRBJ2-1; 7 positions match TRBD2. The CDR3 has 17 amino acids. Germline assignment: CDR1 SEHNR and CDR2 FQNEAQ (reference sequence). Trimming removed 1 base from V and 6 bases from J; junction bases left unmatched: 12.

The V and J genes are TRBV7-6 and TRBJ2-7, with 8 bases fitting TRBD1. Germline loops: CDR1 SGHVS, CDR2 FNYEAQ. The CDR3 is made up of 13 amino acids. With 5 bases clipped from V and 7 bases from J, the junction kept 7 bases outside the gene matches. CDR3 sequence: CASSETGAGEQYF. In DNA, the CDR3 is TGTGCCAGCAGCGAGACAGGGGCCGGGGAGCAGTACTTC.